The TCR beta chain described here comes from a study of identical twins. General study results and limits: Insertions were reduced in abundant cord blood beta clonotypes but not in memory repertoires.

The V and J ends lost 3 bases and 5 bases respectively, with 16 bases between them. CDR1 and CDR2 (germline): SGHAT, FQNNGV. CDR3 length equals 15 residues. With respect to this clonotype: Its antigen remains unidentified.

TCRdb independently ran MiXCR on the 5' RACE reads; one entry per CDR3 protein. This table holds 450,000 or so distinct CDR3 sequences, 12% to 15% found once. The same sample was also studied in work on yellow fever vaccine responses in identical twins.

This clonotype was sampled from a woman between 18 and 30 years old in good health. Sequenced sample: CD4+ T cells sorted from blood. The V call is TRBV11-2, the J call TRBJ1-2, with a possible D match to TRBD1 (5 bases). In DNA form, the CDR3 reads TGTGCCAGCAGCTTGGACCGGGACTCACTATATGGCTACACCTTC. It translates to CASSLDRDSLYGYTF.